The T cell receptor beta chain under discussion was sequenced for a study of long-term antiretroviral therapy in people with HIV. They ran version v3.0 of the immunoSEQ assay at survey level. The assay was immunoSEQ multiplex PCR, and TCRdb's table has in-frame clones only and misses some. The table lists roughly 12,000 clones, 75% to 85% of them singletons. General study points: Blood in the study was drawn between about 2004 and 2017, possibly under older ART regimens, which may be less effective than current ones. Pre-ART clonal expansion yielded clones that dominated the repertoire at all time points.

Trimming took 1 base from V and 3 from J, leaving 5 bases between them. The V gene's germline CDR1 is SGHNT and CDR2 YYREEE (reference sequence). The CDR3 contains 12 residues. With respect to this clone: Its antigen is as yet unknown.

Sequencing was performed on unsorted PBMCs, taken 3.4 years after starting antiretroviral therapy. The TCR sequence derives from a man in his forties with HIV. The rearrangement joins TRBV5-4 to TRBJ2-7; D gene uncertain. CDR3 region: CASSLLGYEQYF. The CDR3 nucleotides read TGTGCCAGCAGCTTGTTAGGCTACGAGCAGTACTTC.